This record looks at one T cell receptor (beta chain) sequence and its context. Its antigen is unknown. The sample is drawn from a study of OX40 agonist ivuxolimab in advanced cancers. As for the study in general: Having had anti-PD-1, anti-PD-L1 or anti-CTLA-4 therapy before was allowed, and over 35% had some. Study observations and caveats: At 0.1 to 3.0 mg/kg, clonal expansion of CD4+ and CD8+ blood T cells had occurred by week 6. Nonresponders included some who also had low normalized T-cell clonal expansion.

TCRdb keeps only in-frame clones here, not all; method: immunoSEQ multiplex PCR. This sample carries approximately 15,000 clones, roughly 87% of them seen once, and the ten largest clones take roughly two thirds. Germline assignment: CDR1 SGHNT and CDR2 YENEEA. The CDR3 has 14 amino acids. Trimming left V 4 bases short and J 4 bases short, with 13 bases between. The rearrangement uses TRBV11-3 and TRBJ2-5; D unresolved. The sequenced sample was CD4+ or CD8+ T cells sorted from blood, obtained in a trial of the OX40 agonist ivuxolimab. This sequence was found in an adult with an advanced solid tumor such as melanoma, head and neck, liver or kidney cancer. As DNA, the CDR3 is TGTGCCAGCAGCTCCTTTGGTAGTGGAGAGACCCAGTACTTC. This encodes CASSSFGSGETQYF.